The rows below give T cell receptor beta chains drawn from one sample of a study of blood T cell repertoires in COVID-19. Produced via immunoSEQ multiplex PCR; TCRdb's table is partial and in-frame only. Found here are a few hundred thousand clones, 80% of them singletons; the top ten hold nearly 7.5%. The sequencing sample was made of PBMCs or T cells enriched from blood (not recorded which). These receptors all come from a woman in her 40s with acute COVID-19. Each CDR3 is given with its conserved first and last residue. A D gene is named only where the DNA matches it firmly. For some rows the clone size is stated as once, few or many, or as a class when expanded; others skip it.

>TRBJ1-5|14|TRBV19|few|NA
CASSPQGGNQPQHF
TGTGCCAGTAGTCCTCAGGGTGGCAATCAGCCCCAGCATTTT
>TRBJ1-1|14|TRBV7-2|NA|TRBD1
CASSLNRGNTEAFF
TGTGCCAGCAGCTTAAACAGGGGGAACACTGAAGCTTTCTTT
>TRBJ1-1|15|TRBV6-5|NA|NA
CASSYRDKMNTEAFF
TGTGCCAGCAGTTACCGGGACAAGATGAACACTGAAGCTTTCTTT
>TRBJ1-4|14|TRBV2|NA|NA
CASSALGVGEKLFF
TGTGCCAGCAGTGCGCTAGGAGTTGGGGAAAAACTGTTTTTT
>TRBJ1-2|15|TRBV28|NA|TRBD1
CASSLPDRGGYGYTF
TGTGCCAGCAGTTTGCCGGACAGGGGCGGCTATGGCTACACCTTC
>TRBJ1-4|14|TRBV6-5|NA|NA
CASSNRQLDEKLFF
TGTGCCAGCAGTAACCGACAGCTGGATGAAAAACTGTTTTTT
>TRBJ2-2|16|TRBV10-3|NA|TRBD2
CAISDPGGRGTGELFF
TGTGCCATCAGTGACCCGGGGGGGAGAGGGACCGGGGAGCTGTTTTTT
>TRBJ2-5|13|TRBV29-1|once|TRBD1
CSVEMRGRETQYF
TGCAGCGTTGAAATGAGGGGGCGAGAGACCCAGTACTTC
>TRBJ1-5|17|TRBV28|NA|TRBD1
CASSLYGQGVSNQPQHF
TGTGCCAGCAGTTTATACGGGCAGGGGGTAAGCAATCAGCCCCAGCATTTT
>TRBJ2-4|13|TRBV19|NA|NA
CASSISPGNIQYF
TGTGCCAGTAGTATTAGCCCAGGGAACATTCAGTACTTC
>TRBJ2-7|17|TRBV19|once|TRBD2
CASRLNGRASGRREQYF
TGTGCCAGTCGACTCAACGGCCGGGCTAGCGGGAGAAGGGAGCAGTACTTC
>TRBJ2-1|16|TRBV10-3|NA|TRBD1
CAISSTGTGIYNEQFF
TGTGCCATCAGTTCAACCGGGACAGGGATTTACAATGAGCAGTTCTTC
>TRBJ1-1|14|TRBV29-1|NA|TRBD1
CSVIPGQIYTEAFF
TGCAGCGTGATCCCGGGACAGATTTACACTGAAGCTTTCTTT
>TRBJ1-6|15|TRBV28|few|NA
CASTGGADGNSPLHF
TGTGCCAGCACCGGAGGGGCAGATGGAAATTCACCCCTCCACTTT
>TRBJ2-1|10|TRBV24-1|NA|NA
CATSDASWFF
TGTGCCACCAGTGATGCGTCTTGGTTCTTC
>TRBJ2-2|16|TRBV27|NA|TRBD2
CASSLRGGRNSGELFF
TGTGCCAGCAGTTTAAGGGGCGGGAGGAACTCCGGGGAGCTGTTTTTT
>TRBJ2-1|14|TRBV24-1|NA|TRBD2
CATLSGGASNEQFF
TGTGCCACCCTTAGCGGGGGGGCCTCCAATGAGCAGTTCTTC
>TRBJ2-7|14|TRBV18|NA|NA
CASSPRHSSYEQYF
TGTGCCAGCTCACCCCGGCACAGTTCCTACGAGCAGTACTTC
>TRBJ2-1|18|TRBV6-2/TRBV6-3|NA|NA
CASSYSLSRLPSYNEQFF
TGTGCCAGCAGTTACTCCCTCTCTAGGCTACCTTCCTACAATGAGCAGTTCTTC
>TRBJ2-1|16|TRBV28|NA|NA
CASSPPTQIFYNEQFF
TGTGCCAGCAGCCCTCCCACCCAGATCTTTTACAATGAGCAGTTCTTC
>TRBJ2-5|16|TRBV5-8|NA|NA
CASSSGRAGREETQYF
TGTGCCAGCAGCTCCGGAAGGGCCGGCAGGGAAGAGACCCAGTACTTC
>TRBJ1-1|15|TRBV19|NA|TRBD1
CASSIVGTGRTEAFF
TGTGCCAGTAGTATAGTAGGGACAGGGAGGACTGAAGCTTTCTTT
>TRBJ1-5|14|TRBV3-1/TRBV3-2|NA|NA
CASSPANSNQPQHF
TGTGCCAGCAGCCCTGCTAATAGCAATCAGCCCCAGCATTTT
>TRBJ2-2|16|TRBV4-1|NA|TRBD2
CASSQSSGGHTGELFF
TGCGCCAGCAGCCAATCAAGCGGGGGGCACACCGGGGAGCTGTTTTTT
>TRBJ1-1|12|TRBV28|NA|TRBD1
CASRRTGGKAFF
TGTGCCAGCCGACGGACAGGGGGAAAAGCTTTCTTT
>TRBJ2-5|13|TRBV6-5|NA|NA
CASRPYGQETQYF
TGTGCCAGCAGGCCGTACGGCCAAGAGACCCAGTACTTC
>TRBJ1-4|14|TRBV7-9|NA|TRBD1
CASSPGQYNEKLFF
TGTGCCAGCAGCCCGGGACAGTATAATGAAAAACTGTTTTTT
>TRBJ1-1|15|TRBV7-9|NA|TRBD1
CASSSTTGVGTEAFF
TGTGCCAGCAGCTCCACCACAGGGGTGGGCACTGAAGCTTTCTTT